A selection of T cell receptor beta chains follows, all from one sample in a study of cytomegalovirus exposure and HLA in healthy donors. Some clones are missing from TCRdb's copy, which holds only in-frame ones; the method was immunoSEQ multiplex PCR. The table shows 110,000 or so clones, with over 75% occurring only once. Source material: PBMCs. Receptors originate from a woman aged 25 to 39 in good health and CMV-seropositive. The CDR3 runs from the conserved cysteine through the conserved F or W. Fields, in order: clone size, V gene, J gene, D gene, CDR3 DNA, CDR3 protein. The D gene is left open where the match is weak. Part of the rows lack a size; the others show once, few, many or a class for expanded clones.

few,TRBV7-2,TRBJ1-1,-,TGTGCCAGCAGCTTCGGACAGACGACTGAAGCTTTCTTT,CASSFGQTTEAFF
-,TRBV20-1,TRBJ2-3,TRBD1,TGCAGGGGGGACGACGGGACAGGGGATAATTTT,CRGDDGTGDNF
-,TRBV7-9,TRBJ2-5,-,TGTGCCAGCAGCTTGGGGGGGGCAGGCGGAGAGACCCAGTACTTC,CASSLGGAGGETQYF
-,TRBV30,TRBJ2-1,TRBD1,TGTGCCAGTCAAAGGACAGGTGGTTACAATGAGCAGTTCTTC,CASQRTGGYNEQFF
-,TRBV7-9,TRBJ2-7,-,TGTGCCAGCAGCTTAGTACGGGGTGGGGACGAGCAGTACTTC,CASSLVRGGDEQYF
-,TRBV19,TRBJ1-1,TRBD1,TGTGCCAGTAGGAACAGGGGGAACACTGAAGCTTTCTTT,CASRNRGNTEAFF
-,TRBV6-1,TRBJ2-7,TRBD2,TGTGCCAGCAGCCGGACTAGCGGGGATTATTACGAGCAGTACTTC,CASSRTSGDYYEQYF
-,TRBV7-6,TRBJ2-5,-,TGTGCCAGCAGCTTAGTCTCCAGACAAGAGACCCAGTACTTC,CASSLVSRQETQYF
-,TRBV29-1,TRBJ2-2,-,TGCAGCGTTGCCAGCAGACTCGCCCCCACCGGGGAGCTGTTTTTT,CSVASRLAPTGELFF
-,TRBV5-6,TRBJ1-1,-,TGTGCCAGCCACCGGGGGGCGTCGAACACTGAAGCTTTCTTT,CASHRGASNTEAFF
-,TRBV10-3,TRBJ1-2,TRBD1,TGTGCCAGCCGGGACAGAGATTTGGATGGCTACACCTTC,CASRDRDLDGYTF
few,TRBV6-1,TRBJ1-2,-,TGTGCCAGCACCATGACAGCTAACTATGGCTACACCTTC,CASTMTANYGYTF
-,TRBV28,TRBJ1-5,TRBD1,TGTGCCAGCAGTCGGACGACGCTGACAGGGATGGGTCAGCCCCAGCATTTT,CASSRTTLTGMGQPQHF
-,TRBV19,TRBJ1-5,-,TGTGCCAGTAGTAACAGGGTCAATCAGCCCCAGCATTTT,CASSNRVNQPQHF
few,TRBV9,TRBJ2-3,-,TGTGCCAGCAGCACTACGGGGGATACGCAGTATTTT,CASSTTGDTQYF
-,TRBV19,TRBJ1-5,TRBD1,TGTGCCAGTAGGACCTCCGGGACAGGGGGCGTGAGCAATCAGCCCCAGCATTTT,CASRTSGTGGVSNQPQHF